This T cell receptor (beta chain) was recovered during a study of shared clonotypes between healthy human individuals. Overall study results and limits: Memory subsets generally showed smaller estimated richness than naive subsets did.

From germline, CDR1 is MNHNS and CDR2 SASEGT. The V gene end was trimmed by 3 bases and the J gene end by 6 bases; junction bases not matched to a gene: 13. The CDR3 is made up of 20 amino acids. As regards this clone: Its antigen is as yet unknown.

Assay: immunoSEQ multiplex PCR; the TCRdb copy retains only in-frame clones and omits some. The table shows roughly 2 million clones, with 85% to 95% occurring only once. Terminally differentiated effector memory CD45RA+ cells were excluded from the naive CD8 cells, which were CD45RO-negative and positively selected for CCR7. All donors qualified as healthy HIV-negative adults and had experienced no recent acute infections or vaccinations. The source of this sequence is a man between 18 and 29 years old in good health. The chain has TRBV6-1 and TRBJ2-2; 16 bases are shared with TRBD2. The material sequenced was naive CD8+ T cells sorted from blood. CDR3 sequence (DNA): TGTGCCAGCAGTGACCCTTTCGGGACTAGCGGGAGGGGGGAGCCCGGGGAGCTGTTTTTT. This codes for CASSDPFGTSGRGEPGELFF.